The subject of this entry is one TCR beta chain. The entry originates in a study of T cell clones after liver transplantation. The assay was immunoSEQ multiplex PCR, and TCRdb's table has in-frame clones only and misses some. The sample includes around 70,000 clones, over 90% of them seen just once. From germline, CDR1 is SGDLS and CDR2 YYNGEE. Germline trimming cut 3 bases from V and 3 bases from J; bases unmatched to any gene: 6. The CDR3 is 15 amino acids. The TCR comes from a human patient who received a liver transplant. Some T cells may arise from the graft donor. The sequences come from CD4+ T cells from blood, collected approximately 26 months after liver transplant. The chain couples TRBV9 to TRBJ1-3; TRBD1 agrees at 7 bases. CDR3 residues: CASSAYGTVGNTIYF. The CDR3 DNA reads as TGTGCCAGCAGCGCCTACGGGACAGTTGGAAACACCATATATTTT.